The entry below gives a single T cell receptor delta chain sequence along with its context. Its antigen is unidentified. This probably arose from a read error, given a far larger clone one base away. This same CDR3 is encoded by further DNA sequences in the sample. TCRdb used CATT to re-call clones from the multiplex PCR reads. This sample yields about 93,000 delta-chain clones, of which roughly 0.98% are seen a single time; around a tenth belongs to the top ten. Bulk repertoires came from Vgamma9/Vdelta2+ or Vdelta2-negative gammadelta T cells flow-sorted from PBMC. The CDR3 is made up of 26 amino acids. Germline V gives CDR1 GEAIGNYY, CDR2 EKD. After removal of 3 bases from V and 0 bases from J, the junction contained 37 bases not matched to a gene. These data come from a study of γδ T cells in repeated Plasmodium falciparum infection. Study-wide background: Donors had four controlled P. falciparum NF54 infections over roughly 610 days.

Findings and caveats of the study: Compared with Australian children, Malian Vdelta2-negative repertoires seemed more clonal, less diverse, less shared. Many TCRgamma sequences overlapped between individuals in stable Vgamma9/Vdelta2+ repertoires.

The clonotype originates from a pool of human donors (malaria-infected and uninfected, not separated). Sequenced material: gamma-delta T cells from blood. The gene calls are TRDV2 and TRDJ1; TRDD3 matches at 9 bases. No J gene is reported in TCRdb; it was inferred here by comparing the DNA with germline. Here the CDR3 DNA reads TGTGCCTGTGACTACAGGCCCTCTCCATTCCTGGGGGATCGGGGGGTGCCGAAGTTGTACACCGATAAACTCATCTTT. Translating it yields CACDYRPSPFLGDRGVPKLYTDKLIF.